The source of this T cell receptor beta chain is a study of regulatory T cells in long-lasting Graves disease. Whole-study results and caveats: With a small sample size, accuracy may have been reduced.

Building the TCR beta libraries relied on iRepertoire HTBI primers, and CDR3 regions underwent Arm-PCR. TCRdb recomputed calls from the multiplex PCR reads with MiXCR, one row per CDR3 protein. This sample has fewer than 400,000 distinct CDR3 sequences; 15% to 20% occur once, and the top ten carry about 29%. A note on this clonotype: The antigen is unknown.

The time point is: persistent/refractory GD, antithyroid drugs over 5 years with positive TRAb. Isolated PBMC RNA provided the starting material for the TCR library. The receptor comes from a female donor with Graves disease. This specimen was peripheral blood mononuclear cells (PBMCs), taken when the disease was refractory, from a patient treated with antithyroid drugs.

The CDR3 protein is CASSSPPRVNIQYF. CDR3 DNA sequence: TGTGCCAGCAGCTCACCCCCCAGGGTCAACATTCAGTACTTC. The chain employs TRBV7-2 and TRBJ2-4; a weak D match, TRBD1 (5 bases). The CDR3 contains 14 residues. The V end lost 4 bases, the J end lost 7 bases, and 14 bases lay between the germline ends. Per germline, CDR1 SGHTA and CDR2 FQGNSA.